Below, one TCR beta chain is given with its context. What it binds is unknown. The repertoire was sequenced with immunoSEQ multiplex PCR; TCRdb's copy has only in-frame clones and lacks some. Among approximately 100,000 clones listed, roughly nine tenths were seen once. The data belong to a study of T cell responses to AZD1222 COVID-19 vaccine. CDR1 is MRHNA, CDR2 SNTAGT, per germline. V lost 4 bases and J 0 bases, leaving 5 bases between the germline ends. The CDR3 totals 13 residues. Study results and limitations: Without day 14 samples, only post-peak T cell repertoires were studied. Compared with day 0, the breadth and depth of the Spike-specific TCR repertoire rose significantly after two doses of AZD1222. Baseline antibody screening turned up just 6 or 7 seropositive AZD1222 recipients.

This chain connects TRBV6-4 to TRBJ2-3, with D perhaps TRBD2 (5 bases). The receptor was isolated from an adult in good health. Sequenced material: peripheral blood, taken on day 0 of AZD1222 vaccination. The CDR3 sequence is CASSAGSTDTQYF. CDR3 sequence (DNA): TGTGCCAGCAGTGCGGGGAGCACAGATACGCAGTATTTT.